Below are 3 T cell receptor beta chains sequenced from a single sample in a study of shared clonotypes between healthy human individuals (dated by TCRdb to 2019 to 2021). The protocol used for the library was the immunoSEQ multiplex PCR assay. TCRdb provides this immuneACCESS table in a form limited to in-frame rearrangements. Some clones are lacking; in checked studies, under half of them reflect an unresolved V gene, and why the rest are absent is not known. The sample table records about 340,000 clones; around 79% of these occur just once. Together, the top ten hold 8% to 13% of the sample. The sample comprised memory CD4+ T cells sorted from blood. The cell subset or site label corresponds to: CD45RA-negative fraction. Source of these receptors: a man aged 30 to 39 in good health.

This clone has just a few counts. The chain couples TRBV5-1 to TRBJ2-1; 12 bases are a match to TRBD2. This CDR3 region has 18 residues. Per the germline V gene, CDR1 is SGHRS and CDR2 is YFSETQ. V was clipped by 4 bases and J by 2 bases; unmatched bases: 10. The CDR3 here is CASSVGLAGLGAYNEQFF. Written as DNA, the CDR3 is TGCGCCAGCAGCGTGGGACTAGCGGGCCTAGGCGCCTACAATGAGCAGTTCTTC.

The CDR3: CASSSAGRYEQYF. The CDR3 coding sequence is TGCGCCAGCAGCTCCGCGGGCAGGTACGAGCAGTACTTC. The rearrangement uses TRBV5-1 and TRBJ2-7; perhaps TRBD2 as D (5 bases). Deletions cut 3 bases from V and 4 bases from J, with 11 bases between. In germline, CDR1 is SGHRS, CDR2 YFSETQ. The CDR3 is 13 amino acids.

This rearrangement joins TRBV5-1 to TRBJ1-1, with a possible D match to TRBD1 (6 bases). V was clipped by 4 bases and J by 5 bases, with 15 bases between them. Germline-derived CDR1 and CDR2 are SGHRS and YFSETQ. This CDR3 spans 14 amino acids. The CDR3 nucleotides are TGCGCCAGCAGCCAACAGGGCTACATTACTGAAGCTTTCTTT. Residues: CASSQQGYITEAFF.